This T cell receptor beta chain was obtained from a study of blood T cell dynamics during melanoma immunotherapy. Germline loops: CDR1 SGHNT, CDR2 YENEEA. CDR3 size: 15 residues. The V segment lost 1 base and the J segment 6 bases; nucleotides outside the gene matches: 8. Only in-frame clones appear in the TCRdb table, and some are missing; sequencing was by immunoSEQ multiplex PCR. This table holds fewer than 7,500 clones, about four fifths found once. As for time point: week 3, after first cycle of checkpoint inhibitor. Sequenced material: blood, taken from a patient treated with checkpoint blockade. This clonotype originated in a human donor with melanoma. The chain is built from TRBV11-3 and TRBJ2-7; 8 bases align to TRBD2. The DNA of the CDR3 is TGTGCCAGCAGCTTAGGTCGGGGGACTAGTAGCGAGCAGTACTTC. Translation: CASSLGRGTSSEQYF.